These T cell receptor beta chains were read from a single sample in a study of T cells in Graves' hyperthyroidism and ophthalmopathy. TCRdb processed the multiplex PCR reads anew with MiXCR; each CDR3 protein has one entry. The sample comprises hundreds of thousands of distinct CDR3 sequences, 14% to 15% of which are singletons, and less than 15% rests with the top ten. The specimen sequenced was blood. Receptors originate from a young man with Graves' ophthalmopathy. Both conserved end residues are part of each CDR3. A D gene is named only where the DNA matches it firmly. Size values are once, few and many counts, or a class for expanded clones, and some rows have none.

D: -; length: 15; size: many; V: TRBV7-2; J: TRBJ1-3; CDR3: CASSLVSISGNTIYF; DNA: TGTGCCAGCAGCTTAGTTTCCATCTCTGGAAACACCATATATTTT
D: TRBD1; length: 14; size: many; V: TRBV6-1; J: TRBJ1-1; CDR3: CASRRGPGSTEAFF; DNA: TGTGCCAGCCGCAGGGGGCCAGGAAGCACTGAAGCTTTCTTT
D: -; length: 15; size: few; V: TRBV19; J: TRBJ2-2; CDR3: CAAQRGQSNTGELFF; DNA: TGTGCCGCCCAACGGGGTCAATCAAACACCGGGGAGCTGTTTTTT
D: TRBD1; length: 17; size: many; V: TRBV20-1; J: TRBJ1-1; CDR3: CSARDQLSGGLNTEAFF; DNA: TGCAGTGCTAGAGATCAGCTGTCAGGGGGCCTGAACACTGAAGCTTTCTTT
D: TRBD2; length: 14; size: few; V: TRBV7-9; J: TRBJ2-3; CDR3: CASRAPGGPDTQYF; DNA: TGTGCCAGCAGGGCCCCGGGAGGGCCAGATACGCAGTATTTT
D: -; length: 20; size: few; V: TRBV2; J: TRBJ2-6; CDR3: CASSAYVFGGPNSGANVLTF; DNA: TGTGCCAGCAGTGCCTATGTCTTCGGGGGGCCCAACTCTGGGGCCAACGTCCTGACTTTC
D: -; length: 14; size: few; V: TRBV24-1; J: TRBJ2-1; CDR3: CATSGIGAGNEQFF; DNA: TGTGCCACCAGTGGAATAGGGGCGGGCAATGAGCAGTTCTTC
D: -; length: 14; size: -; V: TRBV15; J: TRBJ2-5; CDR3: CATSSSGPPETQYF; DNA: TGTGCCACCAGCTCGAGCGGGCCCCCAGAGACCCAGTACTTC
D: -; length: 16; size: few; V: TRBV7-8; J: TRBJ2-5; CDR3: CASSSFRAGSATTQYF; DNA: TGTGCCAGCAGCTCCTTCCGCGCGGGGAGTGCTACTACCCAGTACTTC
D: TRBD1; length: 18; size: few; V: TRBV6-5; J: TRBJ2-6; CDR3: CASSYPKTGESGANVLTF; DNA: TGTGCCAGCAGTTACCCTAAGACAGGGGAGTCTGGGGCCAACGTCCTGACTTTC
D: TRBD2; length: 14; size: many; V: TRBV30; J: TRBJ2-5; CDR3: CAWKIAGGPKTQYF; DNA: TGTGCCTGGAAAATAGCGGGGGGGCCGAAGACCCAGTACTTC
D: -; length: 13; size: many; V: TRBV20-1; J: TRBJ2-1; CDR3: CSFAGPNRNEQFF; DNA: TGCAGCTTTGCAGGGCCGAATCGCAATGAGCAGTTCTTC
D: -; length: 14; size: many; V: TRBV5-8; J: TRBJ2-7; CDR3: CASSLAQANYEQYF; DNA: TGTGCCAGCAGCTTGGCCCAAGCAAACTACGAGCAGTACTTC
D: TRBD2; length: 18; size: -; V: TRBV7-2; J: TRBJ2-7; CDR3: CASSFAITTSGRSDEQYF; DNA: TGTGCCAGCAGCTTCGCCATCACAACTAGCGGGAGGTCGGACGAGCAGTACTTC
D: TRBD2; length: 15; size: many; V: TRBV19; J: TRBJ2-3; CDR3: CASSSSGTSGTAQYF; DNA: TGTGCCAGTAGTAGTTCCGGGACTAGCGGGACTGCGCAGTATTTT
D: -; length: 13; size: -; V: TRBV12-5; J: TRBJ1-1; CDR3: CASRGDLGPEAFF; DNA: TGTGCTTCAAGAGGGGACTTGGGCCCTGAAGCTTTCTTT
D: -; length: 15; size: many; V: TRBV7-3; J: TRBJ1-1; CDR3: CASSLLGGRGTEAFF; DNA: TGTGCCAGCAGCTTACTCGGGGGGCGCGGCACTGAAGCTTTCTTT
D: -; length: 15; size: many; V: TRBV20-1; J: TRBJ1-1; CDR3: CSARDLEGMNTEAFF; DNA: TGCAGTGCTAGAGATTTAGAGGGGATGAACACTGAAGCTTTCTTT
D: -; length: 14; size: many; V: TRBV20-1; J: TRBJ2-7; CDR3: CSARDISWANEQYF; DNA: TGCAGTGCTAGAGATATCAGTTGGGCCAACGAGCAGTACTTC
D: -; length: 14; size: -; V: TRBV30; J: TRBJ2-7; CDR3: CAGWSGVPTYEQYF; DNA: TGTGCCGGATGGAGTGGGGTCCCAACCTACGAGCAGTACTTC